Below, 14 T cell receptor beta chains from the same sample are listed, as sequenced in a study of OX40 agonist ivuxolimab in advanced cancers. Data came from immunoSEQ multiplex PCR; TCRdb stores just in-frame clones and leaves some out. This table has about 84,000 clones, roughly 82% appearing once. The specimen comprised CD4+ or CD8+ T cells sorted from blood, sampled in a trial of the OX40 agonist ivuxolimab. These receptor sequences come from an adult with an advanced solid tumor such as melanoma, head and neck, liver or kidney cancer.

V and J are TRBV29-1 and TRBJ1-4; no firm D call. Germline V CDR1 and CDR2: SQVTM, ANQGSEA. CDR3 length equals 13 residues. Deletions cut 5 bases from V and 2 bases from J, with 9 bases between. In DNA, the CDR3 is TGCAGCGTTATTAGGGATACTAATGAAAAACTGTTTTTT. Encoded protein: CSVIRDTNEKLFF.

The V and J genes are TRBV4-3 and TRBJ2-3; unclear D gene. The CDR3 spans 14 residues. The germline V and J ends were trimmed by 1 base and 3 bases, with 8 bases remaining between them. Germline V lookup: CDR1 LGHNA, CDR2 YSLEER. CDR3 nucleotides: TGCGCCAGCAGCCAAGGTGACGGGACAGATACGCAGTATTTT. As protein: CASSQGDGTDTQYF.

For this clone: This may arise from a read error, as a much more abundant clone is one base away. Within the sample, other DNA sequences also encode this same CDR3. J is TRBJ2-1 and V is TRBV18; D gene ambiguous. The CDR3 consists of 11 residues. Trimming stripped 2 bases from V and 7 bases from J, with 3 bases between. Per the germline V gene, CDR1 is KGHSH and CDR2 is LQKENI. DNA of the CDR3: TGTGCCAGCTCACCAAGGAATGAGCAGTTCTTC. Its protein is CASSPRNEQFF. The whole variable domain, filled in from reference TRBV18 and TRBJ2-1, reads NAGVMQNPRHLVRRRGQEARLRCSPMKGHSHVYWYRQLPEEGLKFMVYLQKENIIDESGMPKERFSAEFPKEGPSILRIQQVVRGDSAAYFCASSPRNEQFFGPGTRLTVL.

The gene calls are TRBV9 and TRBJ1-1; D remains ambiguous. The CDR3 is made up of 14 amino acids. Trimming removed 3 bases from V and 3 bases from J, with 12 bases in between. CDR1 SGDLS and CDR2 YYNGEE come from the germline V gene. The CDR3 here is CASSADGWDTEAFF. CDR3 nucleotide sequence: TGTGCCAGCAGCGCCGACGGGTGGGACACTGAAGCTTTCTTT. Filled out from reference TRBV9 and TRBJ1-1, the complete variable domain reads DSGVTQTPKHLITATGQRVTLRCSPRSGDLSVYWYQQSLDQGLQFLIQYYNGEERAKGNILERFSAQQFPDLHSELNLSSLELGDSALYFCASSADGWDTEAFFGQGTRLTVV.

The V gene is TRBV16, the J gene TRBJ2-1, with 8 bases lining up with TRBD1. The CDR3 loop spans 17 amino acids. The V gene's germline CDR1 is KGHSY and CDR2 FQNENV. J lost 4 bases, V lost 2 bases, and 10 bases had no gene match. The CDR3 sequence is CASSQIPNRDRYNEQFF. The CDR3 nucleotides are TGTGCCAGCAGCCAAATTCCAAACCGGGACAGGTACAATGAGCAGTTCTTC.

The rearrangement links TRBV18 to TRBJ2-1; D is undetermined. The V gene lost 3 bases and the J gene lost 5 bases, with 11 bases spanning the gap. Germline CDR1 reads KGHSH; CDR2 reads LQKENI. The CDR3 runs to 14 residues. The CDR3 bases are TGTGCCAGCTCACCTATTGACACCGACAATGAGCAGTTCTTC. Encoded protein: CASSPIDTDNEQFF. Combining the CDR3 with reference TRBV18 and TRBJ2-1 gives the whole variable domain NAGVMQNPRHLVRRRGQEARLRCSPMKGHSHVYWYRQLPEEGLKFMVYLQKENIIDESGMPKERFSAEFPKEGPSILRIQQVVRGDSAAYFCASSPIDTDNEQFFGPGTRLTVL.

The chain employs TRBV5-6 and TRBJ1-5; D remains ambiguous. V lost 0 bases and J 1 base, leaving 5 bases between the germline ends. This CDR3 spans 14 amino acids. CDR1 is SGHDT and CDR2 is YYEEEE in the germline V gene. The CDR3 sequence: CASSLERSNQPQHF. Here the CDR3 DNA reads TGTGCCAGCAGCTTGGAAAGAAGCAATCAGCCCCAGCATTTT.

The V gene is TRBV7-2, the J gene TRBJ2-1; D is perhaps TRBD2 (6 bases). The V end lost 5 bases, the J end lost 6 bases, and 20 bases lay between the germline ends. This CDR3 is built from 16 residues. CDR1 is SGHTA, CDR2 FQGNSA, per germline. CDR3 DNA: TGTGCCAGCAGCCTCTTGGAGGGCCTGGGGTCCAATGAGCAGTTCTTC. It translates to CASSLLEGLGSNEQFF. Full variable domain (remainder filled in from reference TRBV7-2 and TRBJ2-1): GAGVSQSPSNKVTEKGKDVELRCDPISGHTALYWYRQSLGQGLEFLIYFQGNSAPDKSGLPSDRFSAERTGGSVSTLTIQRTQQEDSAVYLCASSLLEGLGSNEQFFGPGTRLTVL.

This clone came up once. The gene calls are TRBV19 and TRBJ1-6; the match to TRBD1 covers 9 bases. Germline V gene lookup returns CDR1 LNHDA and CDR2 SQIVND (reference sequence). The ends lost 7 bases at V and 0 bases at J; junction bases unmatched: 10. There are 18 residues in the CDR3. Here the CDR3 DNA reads TGTGCCAGTAAGGCCACCGACAGGGGGAACTCCTATAATTCACCCCTCCACTTT. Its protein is CASKATDRGNSYNSPLHF. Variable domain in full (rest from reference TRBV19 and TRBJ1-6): DGGITQSPKYLFRKEGQNVTLSCEQNLNHDAMYWYRQDPGQGLRLIYYSQIVNDFQKGDIAEGYSVSREKKESFPLTVTSAQKNPTAFYLCASKATDRGNSYNSPLHFGNGTRLTVT.

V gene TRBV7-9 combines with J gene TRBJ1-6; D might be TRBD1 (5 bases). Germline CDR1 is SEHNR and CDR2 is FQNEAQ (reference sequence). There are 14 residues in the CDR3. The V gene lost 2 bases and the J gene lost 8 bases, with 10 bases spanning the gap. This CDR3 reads CASSLLGRYSPLHF. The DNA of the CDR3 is TGTGCCAGCAGCTTATTGGGGCGATATTCACCCCTCCACTTT.

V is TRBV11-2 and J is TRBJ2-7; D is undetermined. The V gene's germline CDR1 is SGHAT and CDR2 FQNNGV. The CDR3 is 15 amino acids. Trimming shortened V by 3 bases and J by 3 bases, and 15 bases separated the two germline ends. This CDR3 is CASSLVAGASYEQYV. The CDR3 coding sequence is TGTGCCAGCAGCTTGGTCGCCGGAGCAAGCTACGAGCAGTACGTC.

The CDR3 DNA follows: TGCAGCGTTTTTCAGGGACTCCACGAGCAGTACTTC. It codes for CSVFQGLHEQYF. The chain recombines TRBV29-1 with TRBJ2-7; D is perhaps TRBD2 (6 bases). The length of the CDR3 is 12 residues. V lost 5 bases and J 5 bases, leaving 13 bases between the germline ends. The germline CDR1 and CDR2 sequences are SQVTM and ANQGSEA.

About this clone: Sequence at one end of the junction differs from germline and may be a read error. CDR3 region: CASSQEFSNNSPLHF. The CDR3 DNA reads TGCGCCAGCAGCCAAGAATTCTCCAATAATTCACCCCTCCACTTT. The rearrangement uses TRBV4-1 and TRBJ1-6; D is ambiguous. The V gene's germline CDR1 is MGHRA and CDR2 YSYEKL. CDR3 length: 15 amino acids.

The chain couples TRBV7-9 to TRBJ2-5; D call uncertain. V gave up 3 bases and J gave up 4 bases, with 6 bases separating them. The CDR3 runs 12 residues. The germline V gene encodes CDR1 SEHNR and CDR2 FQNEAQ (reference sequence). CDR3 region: CASSFIGETQYF. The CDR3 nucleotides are TGTGCCAGCAGCTTCATAGGAGAGACCCAGTACTTC.